Shown below are 3 T cell receptor beta chains from a single sample sequenced in a study of blood T cell repertoires in COVID-19. TCRdb keeps only in-frame clones here, not all; method: immunoSEQ multiplex PCR. Found here are roughly 330,000 clones, around four fifths of them singletons; the top ten hold roughly 1.3%. Sequenced: peripheral blood. The receptors here all came from a woman in her 50s with acute or convalescent COVID-19.

V gene TRBV5-5 combines with J gene TRBJ2-2; TRBD1 matches at 11 bases. V gave up 3 bases and J gave up 6 bases; unmatched junction bases: 7. The CDR3 has 16 amino acids. Germline CDR1 SGHKS, CDR2 YYEKEE (reference sequence). The DNA of the CDR3 is TGTGCCAGCAGCTCGGCGCCGGGACAGGGGGCCGGGGAGCTGTTTTTT. Translated, it gives CASSSAPGQGAGELFF.

CDR3 DNA sequence: TGTGCCAGCTCAGACCAGGGGGTGAACTATGGCTACACCTTC. Its protein is CASSDQGVNYGYTF. The chain links TRBV18 to TRBJ1-2; 7 nucleotides align to TRBD1. V trimming: 5 bases; J trimming: 2 bases; junction bases outside the gene matches: 5. Germline CDR1 is KGHSH and CDR2 is LQKENI. This CDR3 has 14 amino acids.

The chain has TRBV30 and TRBJ1-2, with 10 bases identical to TRBD1. The germline V gene encodes CDR1 GTSNPN and CDR2 SVGIG (reference sequence). V lost 4 bases and J lost 4; bases outside the gene matches: 21. The CDR3 length is 19 residues. CDR3 nucleotide sequence: TGTGCCTGGATCCCCCTCTCCGGGACAGGGGACGAGTGGAGCTATGGCTACACCTTC. It yields the protein CAWIPLSGTGDEWSYGYTF. Based on the CDR3 plus reference TRBV30 and TRBJ1-2, the full variable domain is SQTIHQWPATLVQPVGSPLSLECTVEGTSNPNLYWYRQAAGRGLQLLFYSVGIGQISSEVPQNLSASRPQDRQFILSSKKLLLSDSGFYLCAWIPLSGTGDEWSYGYTFGSGTRLTVV.